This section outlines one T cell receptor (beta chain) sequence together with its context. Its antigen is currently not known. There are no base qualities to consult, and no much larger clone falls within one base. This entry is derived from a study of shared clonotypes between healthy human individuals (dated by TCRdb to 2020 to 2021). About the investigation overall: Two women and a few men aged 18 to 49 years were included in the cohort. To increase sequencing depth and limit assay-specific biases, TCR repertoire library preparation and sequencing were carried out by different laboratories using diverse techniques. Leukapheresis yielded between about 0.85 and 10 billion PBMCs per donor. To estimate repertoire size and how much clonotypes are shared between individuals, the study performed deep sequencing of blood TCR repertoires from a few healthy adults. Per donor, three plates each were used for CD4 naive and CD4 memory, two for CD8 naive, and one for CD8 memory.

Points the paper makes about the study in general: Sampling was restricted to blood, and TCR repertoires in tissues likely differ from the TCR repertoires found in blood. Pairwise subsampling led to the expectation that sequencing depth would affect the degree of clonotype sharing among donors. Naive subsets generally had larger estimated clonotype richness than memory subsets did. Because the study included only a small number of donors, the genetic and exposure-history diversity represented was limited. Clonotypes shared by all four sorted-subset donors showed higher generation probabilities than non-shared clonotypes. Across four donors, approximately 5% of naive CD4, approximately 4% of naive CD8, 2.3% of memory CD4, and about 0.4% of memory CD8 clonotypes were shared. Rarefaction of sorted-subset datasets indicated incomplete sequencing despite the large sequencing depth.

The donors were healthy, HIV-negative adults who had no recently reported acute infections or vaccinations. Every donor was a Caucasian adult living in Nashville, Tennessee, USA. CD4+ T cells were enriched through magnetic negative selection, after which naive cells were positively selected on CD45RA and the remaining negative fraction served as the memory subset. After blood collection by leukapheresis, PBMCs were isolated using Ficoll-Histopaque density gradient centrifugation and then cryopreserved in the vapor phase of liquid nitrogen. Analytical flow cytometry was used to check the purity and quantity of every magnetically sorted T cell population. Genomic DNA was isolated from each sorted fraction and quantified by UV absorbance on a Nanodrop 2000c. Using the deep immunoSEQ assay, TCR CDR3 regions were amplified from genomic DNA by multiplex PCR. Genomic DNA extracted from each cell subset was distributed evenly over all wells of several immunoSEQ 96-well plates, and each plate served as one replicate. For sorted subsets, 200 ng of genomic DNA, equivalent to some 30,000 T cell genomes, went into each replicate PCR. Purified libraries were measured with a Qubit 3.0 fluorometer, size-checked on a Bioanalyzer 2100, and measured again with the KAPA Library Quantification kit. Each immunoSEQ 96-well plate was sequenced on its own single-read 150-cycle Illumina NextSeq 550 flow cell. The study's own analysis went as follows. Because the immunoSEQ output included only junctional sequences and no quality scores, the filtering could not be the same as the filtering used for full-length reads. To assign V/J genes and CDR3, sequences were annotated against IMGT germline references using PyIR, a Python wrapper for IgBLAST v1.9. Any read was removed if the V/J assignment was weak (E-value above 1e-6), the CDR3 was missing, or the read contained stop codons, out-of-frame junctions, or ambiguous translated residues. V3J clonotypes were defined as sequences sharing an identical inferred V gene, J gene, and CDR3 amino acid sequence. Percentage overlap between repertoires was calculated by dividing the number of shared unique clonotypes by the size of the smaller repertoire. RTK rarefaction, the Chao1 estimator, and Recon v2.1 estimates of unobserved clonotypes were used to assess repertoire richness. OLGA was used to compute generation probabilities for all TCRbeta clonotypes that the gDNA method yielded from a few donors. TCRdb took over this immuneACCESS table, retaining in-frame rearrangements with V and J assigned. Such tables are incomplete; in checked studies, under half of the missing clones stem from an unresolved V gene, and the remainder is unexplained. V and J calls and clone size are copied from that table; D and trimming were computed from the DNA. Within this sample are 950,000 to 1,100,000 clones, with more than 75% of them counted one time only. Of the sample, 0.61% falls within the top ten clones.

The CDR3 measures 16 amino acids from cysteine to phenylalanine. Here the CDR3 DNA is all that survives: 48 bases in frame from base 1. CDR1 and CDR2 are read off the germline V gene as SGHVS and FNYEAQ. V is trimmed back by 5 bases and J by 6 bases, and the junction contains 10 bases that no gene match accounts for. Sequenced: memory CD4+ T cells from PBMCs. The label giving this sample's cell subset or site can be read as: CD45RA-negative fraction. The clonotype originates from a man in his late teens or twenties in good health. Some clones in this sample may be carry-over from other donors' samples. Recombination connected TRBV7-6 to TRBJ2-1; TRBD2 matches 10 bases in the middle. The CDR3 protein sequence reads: CASSPGASGSFNEQFF. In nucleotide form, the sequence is TGTGCCAGCAGCCCCGGGGCTAGCGGGAGCTTCAATGAGCAGTTCTTC.